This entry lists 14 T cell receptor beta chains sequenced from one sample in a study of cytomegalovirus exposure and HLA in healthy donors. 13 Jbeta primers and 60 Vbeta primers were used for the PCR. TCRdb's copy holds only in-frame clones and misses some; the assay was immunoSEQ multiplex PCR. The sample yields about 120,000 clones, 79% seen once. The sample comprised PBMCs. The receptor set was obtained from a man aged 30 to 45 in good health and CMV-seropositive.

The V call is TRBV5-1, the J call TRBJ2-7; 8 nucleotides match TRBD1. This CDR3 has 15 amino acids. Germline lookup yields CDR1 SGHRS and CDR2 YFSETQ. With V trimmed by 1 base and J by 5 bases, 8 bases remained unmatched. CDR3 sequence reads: CASSLSSDRVHEQYF. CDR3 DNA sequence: TGCGCCAGCAGCTTGAGCTCGGACAGGGTCCACGAGCAGTACTTC. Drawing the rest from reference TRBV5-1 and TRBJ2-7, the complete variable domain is KAGVTQTPRYLIKTRGQQVTLSCSPISGHRSVSWYQQTPGQGLQFLFEYFSETQRNKGNFPGRFSGRQFSNSRSEMNVSTLELGDSALYLCASSLSSDRVHEQYFGPGTRLTVT.

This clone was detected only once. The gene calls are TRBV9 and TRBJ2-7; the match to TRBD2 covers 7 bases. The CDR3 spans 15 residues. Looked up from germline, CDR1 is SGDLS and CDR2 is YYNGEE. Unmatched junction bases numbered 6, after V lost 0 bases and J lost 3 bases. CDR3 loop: CASSVGLADNYEQYF. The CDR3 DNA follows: TGTGCCAGCAGCGTAGGGCTAGCGGACAACTACGAGCAGTACTTC.

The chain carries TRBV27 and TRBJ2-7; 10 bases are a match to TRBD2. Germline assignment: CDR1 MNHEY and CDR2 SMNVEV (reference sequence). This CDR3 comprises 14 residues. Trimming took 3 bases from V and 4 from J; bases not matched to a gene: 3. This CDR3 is CASSLGTSAYEQYF. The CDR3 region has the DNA TGTGCCAGCAGTTTGGGGACTAGCGCGTACGAGCAGTACTTC.

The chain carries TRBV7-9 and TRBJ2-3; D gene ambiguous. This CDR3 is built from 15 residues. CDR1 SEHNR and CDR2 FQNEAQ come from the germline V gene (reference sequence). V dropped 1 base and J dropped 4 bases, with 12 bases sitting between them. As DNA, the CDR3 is TGTGCCAGCAGCTTAGGACTCAATCGCGCAGATACGCAGTATTTT. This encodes CASSLGLNRADTQYF.

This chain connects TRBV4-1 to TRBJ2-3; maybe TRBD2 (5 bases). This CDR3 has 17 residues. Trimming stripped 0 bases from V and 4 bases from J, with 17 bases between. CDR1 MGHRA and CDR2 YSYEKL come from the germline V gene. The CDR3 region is CASSQDGSGLLADTQYF. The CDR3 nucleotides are TGCGCCAGCAGCCAAGATGGGAGCGGTTTATTGGCAGATACGCAGTATTTT.

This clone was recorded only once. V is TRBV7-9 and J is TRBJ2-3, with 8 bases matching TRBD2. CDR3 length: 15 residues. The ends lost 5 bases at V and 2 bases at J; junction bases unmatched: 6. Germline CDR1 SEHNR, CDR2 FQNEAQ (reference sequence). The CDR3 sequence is CASSLTSGITDTQYF. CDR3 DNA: TGTGCCAGCAGCCTCACTAGCGGAATCACAGATACGCAGTATTTT.

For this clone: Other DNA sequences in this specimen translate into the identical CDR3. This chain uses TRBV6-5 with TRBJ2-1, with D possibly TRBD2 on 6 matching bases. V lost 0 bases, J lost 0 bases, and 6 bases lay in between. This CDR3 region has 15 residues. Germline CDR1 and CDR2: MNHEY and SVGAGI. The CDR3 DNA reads TGTGCCAGCAGTTACTCCGGGGGCTCCTACAATGAGCAGTTCTTC. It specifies CASSYSGGSYNEQFF.

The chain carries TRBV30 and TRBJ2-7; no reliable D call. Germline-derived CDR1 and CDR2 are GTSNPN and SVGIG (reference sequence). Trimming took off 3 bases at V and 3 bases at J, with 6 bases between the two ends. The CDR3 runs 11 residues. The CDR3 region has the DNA TGTGCCTGGAGCGAGAACTACGAGCAGTACTTC. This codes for CAWSENYEQYF.

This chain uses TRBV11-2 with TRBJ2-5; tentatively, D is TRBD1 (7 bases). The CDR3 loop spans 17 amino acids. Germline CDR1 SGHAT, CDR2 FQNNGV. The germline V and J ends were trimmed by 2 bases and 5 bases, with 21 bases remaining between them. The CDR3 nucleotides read TGTGCCAGCAGCTTATTCTTGGCGGAGGGGGCAGGGGAGACCCAGTACTTC. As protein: CASSLFLAEGAGETQYF.

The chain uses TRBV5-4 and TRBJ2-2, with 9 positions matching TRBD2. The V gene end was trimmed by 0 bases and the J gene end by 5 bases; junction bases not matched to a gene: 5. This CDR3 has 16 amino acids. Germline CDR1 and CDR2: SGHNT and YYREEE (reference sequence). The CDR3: CASSLGVAGDTGELFF. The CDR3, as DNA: TGTGCCAGCAGCTTGGGGGTAGCGGGGGATACCGGGGAGCTGTTTTTT.

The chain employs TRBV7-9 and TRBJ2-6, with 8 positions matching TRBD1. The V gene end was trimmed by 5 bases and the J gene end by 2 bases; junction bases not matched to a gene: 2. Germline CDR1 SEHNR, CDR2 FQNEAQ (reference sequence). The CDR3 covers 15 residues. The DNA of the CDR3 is TGTGCCAGCAGCCCACAGGGGGCTGGGGCCAACGTCCTGACTTTC. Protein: CASSPQGAGANVLTF.

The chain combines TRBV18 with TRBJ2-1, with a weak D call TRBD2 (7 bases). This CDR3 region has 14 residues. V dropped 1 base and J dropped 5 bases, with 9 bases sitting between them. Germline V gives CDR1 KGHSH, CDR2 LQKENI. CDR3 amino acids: CASSPLGGDNEQFF. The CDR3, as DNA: TGTGCCAGCTCACCACTAGGGGGGGACAATGAGCAGTTCTTC.

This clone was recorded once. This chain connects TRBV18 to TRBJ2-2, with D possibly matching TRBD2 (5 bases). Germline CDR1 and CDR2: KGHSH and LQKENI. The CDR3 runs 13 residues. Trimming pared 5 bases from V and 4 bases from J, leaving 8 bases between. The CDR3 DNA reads TGTGCCAGCTCATACGGGATCACCGGGGAGCTGTTTTTT. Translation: CASSYGITGELFF.

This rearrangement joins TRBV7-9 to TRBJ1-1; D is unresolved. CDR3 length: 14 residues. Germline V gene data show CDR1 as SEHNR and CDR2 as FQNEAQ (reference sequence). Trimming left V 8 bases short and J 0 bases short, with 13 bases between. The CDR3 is CASGPWRVNTEAFF. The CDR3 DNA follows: TGTGCCAGCGGTCCGTGGAGGGTGAACACTGAAGCTTTCTTT.